The sample holds a few counts of the clone carrying this T cell receptor beta chain. The CDR3 end lies 3 residues beyond the end of the read and is filled in from the germline J gene. The source of the sample is a study of T cell clonality in common variable immunodeficiency. Sequencing used immunoSEQ multiplex PCR; TCRdb keeps in-frame clones, though not all of them. The data show about 31,000 clones, with none appearing a single time. J lost 0 bases, V lost 5 bases, and 8 bases had no gene match. Per germline, CDR1 LNHDA and CDR2 SQIVND (reference sequence). This CDR3 spans 16 amino acids. This TCR was sampled from a person aged 18 to 75 in good health. The rearrangement uses TRBV19 and TRBJ2-3; TRBD2 agrees at 7 bases. Sequencing was performed on peripheral blood mononuclear cells. Incomplete CDR3 DNA: TGTGCCAGTAGTCCCCGGGCTAGCGGTAGCACAGATACG. Its protein product is CASSPRASGSTDT. The whole CDR3 protein reads CASSPRASGSTDTQYF.